Detailed here is one TCR beta chain. This sample is part of a study of blood T cell repertoires in COVID-19. Study-wide context: The United States, Italy and Spain supplied acute and convalescent COVID-19 samples. T cells, B-cell-depleted T cells, or PBMCs supplied cDNA or gDNA.

Authors' data handling: The assay estimated nucleated cells by amplifying reference gene primers. Sequencing used immunoSEQ multiplex PCR; TCRdb keeps in-frame clones, though not all of them. That table furnishes V, J and clone size, whereas the DNA furnished D and trimming. Of 70,000 to 95,000 clones in the sample, about 89% were seen once. The origin of this receptor is a man between 50 and 59 years old with COVID-19, enrolled during active disease. Material for sequencing was peripheral blood.

In DNA form, the CDR3 reads TGCGCCAGCAGCTTGGTGGAGACAGGGGAAGACATTCAGTACTTC. Amino acid sequence: CASSLVETGEDIQYF. This sequence joins TRBV5-1 and TRBJ2-4; 8 bases align to TRBD1. CDR1 SGHRS and CDR2 YFSETQ come from the germline V gene. There are 15 residues in the CDR3. Losses at the gene ends were 0 bases for V and 8 bases for J; bases not matched to a gene: 7.